This TCR beta chain emerged from a study of molecular identifiers for immune sequencing clone quantification. Regarding the study as a whole: Whereas naive cells kept under 1% of molecules in clones above 20 RNA copies, such clones held over 98% in effectors. Spiked Jurkat TCR RNA equivalent to one cell reportedly surfaced among roughly 910,000 naive cells. Identical TCR molecules that share a barcode could lead to an underestimation of highly expanded clone sizes.

As for this clonotype: Its antigen remains unknown. A much larger clone is a single base away; this may be a read error.

The CDR3 consists of 16 residues. The V end was cut by 3 bases, the J end by 3 bases, with 15 bases between. Germline V gene sequence: CDR1 MNHEY, CDR2 SVGAGI. One entry per CDR3 protein results from TCRdb running MiXCR on the PCR reads. The repertoire holds about 640,000 distinct CDR3 sequences, with 20% as singletons. The chain joins TRBV6-5 to TRBJ2-1; no reliable D call. Sequenced input: naive CD8+ T cells from blood, with Jurkat cell RNA spiked in. The sample's subset: FACS-sorted CD8+CD4-CCR7+CD45RA+ naive T cells. This TCR came from a human donor in good health. Some libraries in this study had Jurkat cell RNA spiked in. This CDR3 reads CASSYSGSYFYNEQFF. The CDR3 nucleotides read TGTGCCAGCAGTTATTCAGGCAGTTACTTCTACAATGAGCAGTTCTTC.